These 31 T cell receptor beta chains were sequenced from one sample in a study of T cell repertoires in aging, cancer and after chemotherapy. The template was genomic DNA from peripheral blood, not RNA. Multiplex touch-down PCR with TRB-A/B primers amplified rearranged V-D-J TRB sequences. TCRdb reprocessed the multiplex PCR reads via MiXCR and lists one record per CDR3 protein. The data hold thousands of distinct CDR3 sequences, with roughly two fifths observed a single time. Sequences were obtained from blood. Source of these receptors: a human donor in good health.

The table lists this clonotype with a few counts. This chain joins TRBV29-1 and TRBJ1-1; 7 positions agree with TRBD1. Germline loops: CDR1 SQVTM, CDR2 ANQGSEA. CDR3 length: 15 residues. Trimming took 7 bases from V and 0 from J; bases not matched to a gene: 11. CDR3 region: CSARRDRFMNTEAFF. The CDR3 region has the DNA TGCAGCGCCAGGAGGGACAGATTCATGAACACTGAAGCTTTCTTT.

The V gene is TRBV10-3, the J gene TRBJ2-7; D possibly corresponds to TRBD1 (6 bases). Trimming removed 10 bases from V and 2 bases from J, with 18 bases in between. This CDR3 comprises 14 residues. CDR1 and CDR2 (germline): ENHRY, SYGVKD. The CDR3 nucleotides are TGTGCCAGCAGCCCGCGGACAGCTCCCTACGAGCAGTACTTC. Amino acids: CASSPRTAPYEQYF.

The chain joins TRBV19 to TRBJ1-4; D is unclear. CDR1 LNHDA and CDR2 SQIVND come from the germline V gene (reference sequence). Trimming pared 6 bases from V and 3 bases from J, leaving 14 bases between. CDR3 length: 15 residues. The CDR3 region has the DNA TGTGCCAGTAGCCCAACCGTAGAAGCTAATGAAAAACTGTTTTTT. Translated, it gives CASSPTVEANEKLFF.

This clonotype came up a few times. This chain connects TRBV5-5 to TRBJ2-7; 8 bases are a match to TRBD1. CDR3 length: 15 amino acids. Germline-derived CDR1 and CDR2 are SGHKS and YYEKEE (reference sequence). Trimming took 4 bases from V and 1 from J; bases not matched to a gene: 7. CDR3 protein: CASSRRQGLSYEQYF. The CDR3 DNA reads as TGTGCCAGCAGCCGTAGACAGGGGCTGTCCTACGAGCAGTACTTC.

The CDR3 reads CASSPRTGDGSDTQYF. The DNA of the CDR3 is TGTGCCAGCAGTCCGCGGACAGGGGATGGTTCAGATACGCAGTATTTT. The chain recombines TRBV12-3 or TRBV12-4 with TRBJ2-3; the match to TRBD1 covers 9 bases. After removal of 5 bases from V and 4 bases from J, the junction contained 10 bases not matched to a gene. The CDR3 is 16 amino acids.

This clonotype has more than one count but fewer than ten. The chain joins TRBV15 to TRBJ2-1; D remains ambiguous. The CDR3 is 13 residues long. Germline V gene data show CDR1 as LNHNV and CDR2 as YYDKDF (reference sequence). V was cut by 0 bases and J by 9 bases, with 9 bases left in between. The CDR3 protein is CATSRDLHREQFF. The DNA of the CDR3 is TGTGCCACCAGCAGAGATCTCCACCGTGAGCAGTTCTTC.

The chain has TRBV6-5 and TRBJ1-1; D unresolved. This CDR3 comprises 13 residues. The V gene's germline CDR1 is MNHEY and CDR2 SVGAGI. Trimming took 0 bases from V and 3 from J, leaving 5 bases between them. The CDR3 region is CASSYSADTEAFF. Here the CDR3 DNA reads TGTGCCAGCAGTTACTCGGCCGACACTGAAGCTTTCTTT.

This rearrangement joins TRBV5-4 to TRBJ1-1; 8 bases are a match to TRBD1. The V gene end was trimmed by 2 bases and the J gene end by 6 bases; junction bases not matched to a gene: 6. The germline V gene encodes CDR1 SGHNT and CDR2 YYREEE (reference sequence). This CDR3 has 14 residues. In DNA, the CDR3 is TGTGCCAGCAGCTTACTCGGACAGGGACCTGAAGCTTTCTTT. Protein sequence: CASSLLGQGPEAFF.

The chain carries TRBV30 and TRBJ1-2, with D unresolved. With 2 bases removed from V and 7 bases from J, the gap between germline ends came to 11 bases. There are 12 residues in the CDR3. The germline gives CDR1 GTSNPN, CDR2 SVGIG (reference sequence). In DNA, the CDR3 is TGTGCCTGGAGTCGCCAGGTCGGTGGCTACACCTTC. Translated: CAWSRQVGGYTF.

The chain links TRBV7-2 to TRBJ1-5, with D hard to call. From germline, CDR1 is SGHTA and CDR2 FQGNSA. Trimming took off 1 base at V and 8 bases at J, with 9 bases between the two ends. The CDR3 has 13 residues. CDR3 nucleotides: TGTGCCAGCAGCTTAGACCTCGGGGAGCCCCAGCATTTT. Encoded protein: CASSLDLGEPQHF.

This clonotype is judged medium-sized. The chain joins TRBV30 to TRBJ2-6; 13 nucleotides match TRBD2. The CDR3 length is 15 residues. Germline assignment: CDR1 GTSNPN and CDR2 SVGIG (reference sequence). V dropped 5 bases and J dropped 3; count of bases not matched to a gene: 1. CDR3 DNA sequence: TGTGCCTGGGGACTAGCGGGAGTTGGGGCCAACGTCCTGACTTTC. Encoded protein: CAWGLAGVGANVLTF.

V gene TRBV20-1 combines with J gene TRBJ2-7; D perhaps matches TRBD2 (5 bases). The CDR3 extends over 16 amino acids. Trimming stripped 1 base from V and 1 base from J, with 17 bases between. The germline V gene encodes CDR1 DFQATT and CDR2 SNEGSKA (reference sequence). The CDR3 loop reads CSARAGQERISYEQYF. The CDR3 DNA follows: TGCAGTGCTAGAGCAGGTCAAGAGCGGATTTCCTACGAGCAGTACTTC.

This chain links TRBV5-6 with TRBJ1-2; D might be TRBD1 (6 bases). V lost 6 bases to trimming and J lost 6 bases, with 21 bases between them. The CDR3 has 15 amino acids. CDR1 is SGHDT, CDR2 YYEEEE, per germline. The CDR3: CASNLLEGGDDGYTF. CDR3 bases: TGTGCCAGCAATCTTCTCGAGGGGGGTGATGATGGCTACACCTTC.

By frequency in the sample, this clonotype is large (0.1 to 1%). The chain uses TRBV29-1 and TRBJ2-7; D may be TRBD2 (6 bases). With 4 bases removed from V and 9 bases from J, the gap between germline ends came to 13 bases. This CDR3 comprises 11 residues. Germline CDR1 SQVTM, CDR2 ANQGSEA. CDR3 DNA: TGCAGCGTTGGAGATCAGGGAGGGCAGTACTTC. It codes for CSVGDQGGQYF.

This clonotype has only a few counts. The CDR3, as DNA: TGTGCCGCCTCAGTCCCCGGAGCAAGGGGAGAGACCCAGTACTTC. Amino acids: CAASVPGARGETQYF. The chain recombines TRBV7-9 with TRBJ2-5; maybe TRBD1 (5 bases). The CDR3 extends over 15 amino acids. V shed 11 bases and J shed 4 bases, with 23 bases lying between them. The germline V gene has CDR1 SEHNR and CDR2 FQNEAQ (reference sequence).

This clonotype was seen more than once but under ten times. V and J are TRBV19 and TRBJ2-3; 9 nucleotides match TRBD2. Trimming took 2 bases from V and 6 from J; bases not matched to a gene: 9. The CDR3 extends over 16 amino acids. CDR1 is LNHDA, CDR2 SQIVND, per germline (reference sequence). The CDR3 bases are TGTGCCAGTAGTATAATAGCGGGAGCTTCCGGGGATACGCAGTATTTT. It codes for CASSIIAGASGDTQYF.

The chain recombines TRBV18 with TRBJ1-1, with D possibly being TRBD1 (6 bases). V was pared by 2 bases and J by 1 base, with 14 bases between. Germline assignment: CDR1 KGHSH and CDR2 LQKENI. This CDR3 region has 16 residues. CDR3 in DNA: TGTGCCAGCTCACCAGGGATAGCAGGGGAGAACACTGAAGCTTTCTTT. Translating gives CASSPGIAGENTEAFF.

This chain's CDR3 is CASSFSSHYNEQFF. The CDR3 region has the DNA TGTGCCAGCAGTTTTAGCAGCCATTACAATGAGCAGTTCTTC. The V gene is TRBV12-3 or TRBV12-4, the J gene TRBJ2-1; D gene unclear. V was pared by 3 bases and J by 4 bases, with 10 bases between. This CDR3 is built from 14 residues.

This chain connects TRBV10-3 to TRBJ2-7; D may be TRBD2 (6 bases). This CDR3 has 15 residues. Trimming took 0 bases from V and 2 from J, leaving 11 bases between them. Germline V gives CDR1 ENHRY, CDR2 SYGVKD. The CDR3 nucleotides read TGTGCCATCAGTGAGTCGACTCGGGGGACCTACGAGCAGTACTTC. It is translated as CAISESTRGTYEQYF.

About this clonotype itself: Its ends do not fully match the called genes, so a read error is possible. The chain recombines TRBV19 with TRBJ1-5, with 8 bases fitting TRBD1. The CDR3 runs to 16 residues. CDR1 and CDR2 (germline): LNHDA, SQIVND (reference sequence). The CDR3, as DNA: TGTGACAGTAGTTACGGACAGGGTTACGTTGTACAGCCCCAGCATTTT. It specifies CDSSYGQGYVVQPQHF.

The chain uses TRBV7-9 and TRBJ2-3; 9 bases map to TRBD2. The CDR3 contains 16 residues. V dropped 5 bases and J dropped 1; count of bases not matched to a gene: 7. Germline V gene lookup returns CDR1 SEHNR and CDR2 FQNEAQ (reference sequence). The CDR3 sequence is CASSLGVAGGTDTQYF. Written as DNA, the CDR3 is TGTGCCAGCAGCCTTGGGGTAGCGGGAGGCACAGATACGCAGTATTTT.

The rearrangement joins TRBV7-2 to TRBJ2-1, with unresolved D. The CDR3 has 16 residues. V lost 5 bases to trimming and J lost 3 bases, with 17 bases between them. Germline values: CDR1 SGHTA, CDR2 FQGNSA. CDR3 in amino acids: CASSTRSSGLYNEQFF. The CDR3 region has the DNA TGTGCCAGCAGCACCCGCTCATCGGGCCTCTACAATGAGCAGTTCTTC.

This sequence joins TRBV6-5 and TRBJ2-2; possible D gene TRBD2, 5 bases. The CDR3 contains 14 residues. Trimming pared 2 bases from V and 5 bases from J, leaving 9 bases between. Germline V gene sequence: CDR1 MNHEY, CDR2 SVGAGI. The DNA for the CDR3 is TGTGCCAGCAGTTACACCAGCGGTACCGGGGAGCTGTTTTTT. It translates to CASSYTSGTGELFF.

The chain recombines TRBV13 with TRBJ2-7, with D uncertain. The CDR3 has 15 amino acids. V lost 3 bases and J lost 6, with 18 bases in between. CDR1 PRHDT and CDR2 FYEKMQ come from the germline V gene (reference sequence). The CDR3 nucleotides read TGTGCCAGCAGCTTGGCCCGCGGTGGCTCTAGCGAGCAGTACTTC. Its protein product is CASSLARGGSSEQYF. Variable domain in full (rest from reference TRBV13 and TRBJ2-7): AAGVIQSPRHLIKEKRETATLKCYPIPRHDTVYWYQQGPGQDPQFLISFYEKMQSDKGSIPDRFSAQQFSDYHSELNMSSLELGDSALYFCASSLARGGSSEQYFGPGTRLTVT.

The table lists this clonotype with a few counts. The rearrangement links TRBV5-6 to TRBJ2-5; 9 bases agree with TRBD2. There are 14 residues in the CDR3. Germline trimming cut 2 bases from V and 5 bases from J; bases unmatched to any gene: 4. In germline, CDR1 is SGHDT, CDR2 YYEEEE. The CDR3 DNA reads TGTGCCAGCAGCTTTGGACTAGCGACGGAGACCCAGTACTTC. This encodes CASSFGLATETQYF.

The V gene is TRBV6-6, the J gene TRBJ2-2, with 8 positions matching TRBD2. The CDR3 runs 16 residues. CDR1 and CDR2 from the germline V gene are MNHNY and SVGAGI (reference sequence). Trimming took 6 bases from V and 6 from J; bases not matched to a gene: 12. The CDR3 DNA sequence: TGTGCCAGCAGGGACAGCGGGGGTTTCATTGCCGGGGAGCTGTTTTTT. Translation: CASRDSGGFIAGELFF.

This clonotype occurred a few times. The chain uses TRBV6-5 and TRBJ2-7; D is ambiguous. The V and J ends lost 4 bases and 3 bases respectively, with 16 bases between them. This CDR3 is built from 15 residues. In germline, CDR1 is MNHEY, CDR2 SVGAGI. CDR3 residues: CASSSQVDQLYEQYF. The CDR3 DNA reads TGTGCCAGCAGTTCACAAGTAGACCAACTCTACGAGCAGTACTTC.

This chain links TRBV24-1 with TRBJ2-2, with D perhaps being TRBD1 or TRBD2 (6 bases each). Germline-derived CDR1 and CDR2 are KGHDR and SFDVKD. The CDR3 spans 14 residues. V lost 11 bases, J lost 3 bases, and 15 bases lay in between. The CDR3 DNA is TGTGCCATCTCCCTGGGGGGCCACACCGGGGAGCTGTTTTTT. It specifies CAISLGGHTGELFF.

Of note for this clonotype: With a much larger clone just one base away, this may be a read error. This CDR3 reads CATSVWTASPQETQYF. The CDR3, as DNA: TGTGCCACCAGCGTATGGACCGCATCACCCCAAGAGACCCAGTACTTC. This rearrangement joins TRBV15 to TRBJ2-5; D is undetermined. The CDR3 is 16 residues long. Trimming left V 5 bases short and J 1 base short, with 17 bases between. CDR1 LNHNV and CDR2 YYDKDF come from the germline V gene (reference sequence). Full variable domain (remainder filled in from reference TRBV15 and TRBJ2-5): DAMVIQNPRYQVTQFGKPVTLSCSQTLNHNVMYWYQQKSSQAPKLLFHYYDKDFNNEADTPDNFQSRRPNTSFCFLDIRSPGLGDTAMYLCATSVWTASPQETQYFGPGTRLLVL.

The chain has TRBV11-1 and TRBJ2-1; tentative D call: TRBD2 (6 bases). In germline, CDR1 is SGHAT, CDR2 FQDESV (reference sequence). The CDR3 contains 15 residues. V gave up 1 base and J gave up 7 bases, with 14 bases separating them. The CDR3 protein is CASSLEWGEANEQFF. In nucleotides, the CDR3 is TGTGCCAGCAGCTTAGAGTGGGGGGAGGCAAATGAGCAGTTCTTC.

In regard to this clonotype: At one of its ends the junction is not consistent with the germline gene, which may arise from a read error. J is TRBJ1-6 and V is TRBV27, with D possibly TRBD1 on 6 matching bases. In germline, CDR1 is MNHEY, CDR2 SMNVEV (reference sequence). The CDR3 is 14 residues long. DNA of the CDR3: TGTACCAGCAGTTTAGGGGGAGGTTATTCACCCCTCCACTTT. The encoded protein is CTSSLGGGYSPLHF.